The rows below give T cell receptor beta chains drawn from one sample of a study of T cell responses to AZD1222 COVID-19 vaccine. Some clones are missing from TCRdb's copy, which holds only in-frame ones; the method was immunoSEQ multiplex PCR. Of about 120,000 clones listed, about nine tenths were seen once; the top ten hold approximately 2.6%. This sample comprised peripheral blood, obtained 28 days after the second AZD1222 dose. Receptors originate from an adult who received the AZD1222 COVID-19 vaccine. Each CDR3 is given with its conserved first and last residue. The D gene is left open where the match is weak.

cdr3_aa: CASSVTGGSYGYTF
cdr3_nt: TGTGCCAGCAGTGTGACAGGGGGAAGCTATGGCTACACCTTC
j_call: TRBJ1-2
d_call: TRBD1
v_call: TRBV2

cdr3_aa: CASRQTSDPNIQYF
cdr3_nt: TGTGCCAGCAGGCAAACTAGTGACCCAAACATTCAGTACTTC
j_call: TRBJ2-4
d_call: -
v_call: TRBV2

cdr3_aa: CASSETGNNEQFF
cdr3_nt: TGTGCCAGCAGCGAAACAGGGAACAATGAGCAGTTCTTC
j_call: TRBJ2-1
d_call: -
v_call: TRBV2

cdr3_aa: CASIRDRGAYGYTF
cdr3_nt: TGTGCCAGCATCCGGGACAGGGGCGCGTATGGCTACACCTTC
j_call: TRBJ1-2
d_call: TRBD1
v_call: TRBV19

cdr3_aa: CASSPGLLSDQPQHF
cdr3_nt: TGCGCCAGCAGCCCAGGGTTATTAAGCGATCAGCCCCAGCATTTT
j_call: TRBJ1-5
d_call: -
v_call: TRBV4-1

cdr3_aa: CASSHQGTDTQYF
cdr3_nt: TGTGCCAGCAGCCATCAAGGCACAGATACGCAGTATTTT
j_call: TRBJ2-3
d_call: -
v_call: TRBV3-1/TRBV3-2

cdr3_aa: CASSLAPIGAANTEAFF
cdr3_nt: TGTGCCAGCAGCTTGGCCCCCATAGGGGCGGCGAACACTGAAGCTTTCTTT
j_call: TRBJ1-1
d_call: -
v_call: TRBV5-4

cdr3_aa: CASSRWTGGETQYF
cdr3_nt: TGTGCCAGCAGCCGGTGGACAGGAGGGGAGACCCAGTACTTC
j_call: TRBJ2-5
d_call: -
v_call: TRBV14

cdr3_aa: CASSERHLNYGYTF
cdr3_nt: TGTGCCAGCAGTGAAAGGCATCTTAACTATGGCTACACCTTC
j_call: TRBJ1-2
d_call: -
v_call: TRBV6-1

cdr3_aa: CASSPTGISSYNEQFF
cdr3_nt: TGTGCCAGCAGCCCGACAGGGATCAGCTCCTACAATGAGCAGTTCTTC
j_call: TRBJ2-1
d_call: TRBD1
v_call: TRBV9

cdr3_aa: CAITQEGTGNYGYTF
cdr3_nt: TGTGCCATTACCCAAGAAGGGACGGGTAACTATGGCTACACCTTC
j_call: TRBJ1-2
d_call: -
v_call: TRBV19

cdr3_aa: CASSSRQGGPTEAFF
cdr3_nt: TGTGCCAGCAGCTCTAGACAGGGGGGTCCGACTGAAGCTTTCTTT
j_call: TRBJ1-1
d_call: TRBD1
v_call: TRBV7-2

cdr3_aa: CASSPSGRGTIYF
cdr3_nt: TGTGCCAGCAGCCCCTCCGGGCGTGGGACCATATATTTT
j_call: TRBJ1-3
d_call: -
v_call: TRBV5-6

cdr3_aa: CASSRQDSSGGTYNEQFF
cdr3_nt: TGCGCCAGCAGCCGACAAGATTCTAGCGGGGGGACTTACAATGAGCAGTTCTTC
j_call: TRBJ2-1
d_call: TRBD2
v_call: TRBV4-3

cdr3_aa: CASSYFEYGYTF
cdr3_nt: TGTGCCAGTAGTTATTTCGAATATGGCTACACCTTC
j_call: TRBJ1-2
d_call: -
v_call: TRBV19

cdr3_aa: CASSLTGGSGTGELFF
cdr3_nt: TGCGCCAGCAGCCTCACAGGGGGCTCGGGCACCGGGGAGCTGTTTTTT
j_call: TRBJ2-2
d_call: TRBD1
v_call: TRBV5-1